The following is a TCR beta chain sequence with its context. The antigen remains undetermined. The entry originates in a study of siplizumab effects on memory and regulatory T cells. Notes on the study in general: In controls, about 28% of mappable alloreactive CD4+ clones were Treg-derived on average, versus roughly 74% with siplizumab. Significantly reduced by siplizumab was the cumulative frequency of alloreactive sequences, namely those traceable to unstimulated CD4+ memory cells.

This CDR3 is 15 amino acids long. Unmatched junction bases numbered 4, after V lost 4 bases and J lost 3 bases. Germline lookup yields CDR1 SGHNT and CDR2 YYREEE (reference sequence). Data came from immunoSEQ multiplex PCR; TCRdb stores just in-frame clones and leaves some out. Here the sample spans more than 85,000 clones, approximately 90% being singletons. The receptor comes from a human donor in good health. Specimen: CD4+ T cells sorted from blood. The V gene is TRBV5-4, the J gene TRBJ2-1; 10 bases map to TRBD1. The CDR3 here is CASSRDRGLYNEQFF. In DNA form, the CDR3 reads TGTGCCAGCAGCAGAGACAGGGGGCTCTACAATGAGCAGTTCTTC.